This T cell receptor (beta chain) appears in the sequencing data of a study of cytomegalovirus exposure and HLA in healthy donors. PCR amplification relied on 60 Vbeta primers (plus 13 Jbeta primers). The table came from immunoSEQ multiplex PCR; TCRdb's copy has only in-frame clones and leaves some out. The sample carries around 91,000 clones, around 80% recorded once. The CDR3 length is 15 residues. V lost 3 bases, J lost 0 bases, and 3 bases stayed unmatched. The germline gives CDR1 SGHDT, CDR2 YYEEEE. The TCR comes from a male donor in good health and CMV-seropositive. The rearrangement links TRBV5-6 to TRBJ2-3, with 8 bases that match TRBD2. What was sequenced was PBMCs. The CDR3 sequence is CASSWGGRSTDTQYF. The CDR3 nucleotides are TGTGCCAGCAGCTGGGGCGGGAGGAGCACAGATACGCAGTATTTT. Supplemented by reference TRBV5-6 and TRBJ2-3, the full variable domain reads DAGVTQSPTHLIKTRGQQVTLRCSPKSGHDTVSWYQQALGQGPQFIFQYYEEEERQRGNFPDRFSGHQFPNYSSELNVNALLLGDSALYLCASSWGGRSTDTQYFGPGTRLTVL.